These 22 T cell receptor beta chains originate from one sample sequenced in a study of cytomegalovirus exposure and HLA in healthy donors. The study ran its PCR with 60 Vbeta and 13 Jbeta primers. Only in-frame clones appear in the TCRdb table, and some are missing; sequencing was by immunoSEQ multiplex PCR. The sample shows some 200,000 clones, around three quarters of them seen only once. The sequenced sample was PBMCs. These receptors all come from a middle-aged man in good health and CMV-seronegative.

The chain has TRBV27 and TRBJ1-6, with TRBD1 identical over 12 bases. J lost 0 bases, V lost 3 bases, and 3 bases had no gene match. The germline gives CDR1 MNHEY, CDR2 SMNVEV (reference sequence). The CDR3 loop spans 18 amino acids. CDR3 sequence (DNA): TGTGCCAGCAGTTTGGGACAGGGGGCGAGCTCCTATAATTCACCCCTCCACTTT. It translates to CASSLGQGASSYNSPLHF.

V and J are TRBV4-1 and TRBJ2-7; possibly TRBD1 for D (6 bases). The CDR3 length is 16 residues. Trimming left V 0 bases short and J 3 bases short, with 15 bases between. Germline CDR1 is MGHRA and CDR2 is YSYEKL. The chain's CDR3 is CASSQEARTAFYEQYF. As DNA, the CDR3 is TGCGCCAGCAGCCAAGAGGCCAGGACAGCATTCTACGAGCAGTACTTC.

V usage is TRBV19 and J usage is TRBJ2-1, with 8 bases identical to TRBD2. This CDR3 region has 18 residues. Germline V gene sequence: CDR1 LNHDA, CDR2 SQIVND (reference sequence). V gave up 2 bases and J gave up 5 bases; unmatched junction bases: 14. The CDR3 coding sequence is TGTGCCAGTAGTATATTAGCGGGGTTCACTCAAGGCGACAATGAGCAGTTCTTC. Protein: CASSILAGFTQGDNEQFF.

The rearrangement uses TRBV30 and TRBJ1-6, with 10 positions matching TRBD1. CDR3 length: 17 residues. The trim removed 4 bases at V and 4 bases at J, leaving 10 bases unmatched. Per germline, CDR1 GTSNPN and CDR2 SVGIG (reference sequence). CDR3 residues: CAWTSPRTGGYNSPLHF. CDR3 bases: TGTGCCTGGACCTCCCCCAGGACAGGGGGATATAATTCACCCCTCCACTTT.

The chain links TRBV18 to TRBJ1-5; possibly TRBD1 for D (5 bases). V was clipped by 0 bases and J by 3 bases, with 12 bases between them. Germline V gene lookup returns CDR1 KGHSH and CDR2 LQKENI. The CDR3 is 16 amino acids. This chain's CDR3 is CASSPPGQSDNQPQHF. For the CDR3, the DNA is TGTGCCAGCTCACCACCGGGGCAGTCCGACAATCAGCCCCAGCATTTT.

This chain links TRBV14 with TRBJ2-7; perhaps TRBD2 as D (6 bases). The CDR3 length is 18 residues. CDR1 and CDR2 (germline): SGHDN, FVKESK. With 1 base removed from V and 2 bases from J, the gap between germline ends came to 21 bases. CDR3 in DNA: TGTGCCAGCAGCCAAGGGCCCCGGGAGTGGGGAGGAACCTACGAGCAGTACTTC. It yields the protein CASSQGPREWGGTYEQYF.

The genes are TRBV13 and TRBJ2-2, with 7 bases matching TRBD2. Germline V gene lookup returns CDR1 PRHDT and CDR2 FYEKMQ (reference sequence). J was trimmed by 7 bases and V by 0 bases; bases with no gene match: 8. The CDR3 totals 16 residues. CDR3 region: CASSLGEVLAGGELFF. Here the CDR3 DNA reads TGTGCCAGCAGCTTAGGCGAAGTTTTAGCGGGCGGGGAGCTGTTTTTT.

V gene TRBV5-8 combines with J gene TRBJ2-7; the D is unclear. Germline CDR1 SGHTS, CDR2 YDEGEE. Trimming removed 2 bases at V and 3 bases at J, with 3 bases between. The CDR3 is 11 residues long. The CDR3 here is CASSFYYEQYF. The CDR3, as DNA: TGTGCCAGCAGCTTCTACTACGAGCAGTACTTC.

This clone was observed a few times. This chain connects TRBV14 to TRBJ2-5; 12 bases match TRBD1. V shed 1 base, J shed 5 bases, and the junction held 5 bases outside the gene matches. The CDR3 covers 16 residues. CDR1 and CDR2 from the germline V gene are SGHDN and FVKESK. CDR3 sequence: CASSQVGTGGAETQYF. CDR3 nucleotides: TGTGCCAGCAGCCAAGTAGGGACAGGGGGCGCGGAGACCCAGTACTTC. Full variable domain (remainder filled in from reference TRBV14 and TRBJ2-5): EAGVTQFPSHSVIEKGQTVTLRCDPISGHDNLYWYRRVMGKEIKFLLHFVKESKQDESGMPNNRFLAERTGGTYSTLKVQPAELEDSGVYFCASSQVGTGGAETQYFGPGTRLLVL.

Regarding this clone: A junction end diverges from the germline sequence, so it may reflect a read error. V gene TRBV29-1 combines with J gene TRBJ1-2; D possibly corresponds to TRBD1 (5 bases). Germline CDR1 is SQVTM and CDR2 is ANQGSEA. The CDR3 length is 16 residues. CDR3 residues: CSVEGRGTGPNYGCTF. The DNA for the CDR3 is TGCAGCGTTGAGGGAAGGGGAACAGGCCCTAACTATGGCTGCACCTTC.

The chain has TRBV5-1 and TRBJ2-1; 7 positions match TRBD2. The V segment lost 3 bases and the J segment 7 bases; nucleotides outside the gene matches: 7. The CDR3 contains 14 residues. The V gene's germline CDR1 is SGHRS and CDR2 YFSETQ. CDR3 coding DNA: TGCGCCAGCAGCTGGGGGAGCGGGACGAATGAGCAGTTCTTC. Encoded protein: CASSWGSGTNEQFF.

This chain uses TRBV2 with TRBJ1-1; TRBD1 agrees at 9 bases. The CDR3 has 15 residues. Germline-derived CDR1 and CDR2 are SNHLY and FYNNEI. J was trimmed by 1 base and V by 8 bases; bases with no gene match: 8. The CDR3 DNA reads as TGTGCCAGCGGTCGGGACAGGGCAACGAACACTGAAGCTTTCTTT. This translates into CASGRDRATNTEAFF.

The chain employs TRBV7-2 and TRBJ1-4; weak D call: TRBD1 (6 bases). Germline CDR1 reads SGHTA; CDR2 reads FQGNSA. The CDR3 length is 14 residues. V lost 1 base and J 8 bases, leaving 11 bases between the germline ends. The DNA for the CDR3 is TGTGCCAGCAGCTTAGGCAGGGGAGGGGAAAAACTGTTTTTT. Translated, it gives CASSLGRGGEKLFF.

V and J are TRBV30 and TRBJ1-2, with D tentatively TRBD1 (5 bases). This CDR3 spans 14 amino acids. Germline V CDR1 and CDR2: GTSNPN, SVGIG (reference sequence). The germline V and J ends were trimmed by 2 bases and 2 bases, with 12 bases remaining between them. CDR3 residues: CAWSTTGSNYGYTF. Written as DNA, the CDR3 is TGTGCCTGGAGTACTACAGGTTCCAACTATGGCTACACCTTC.

This clone showed up many times. The sample contains more than one DNA sequence encoding this CDR3. The V gene is TRBV4-3, the J gene TRBJ2-7, with a tentative D call TRBD2 (5 bases). There are 14 residues in the CDR3. Germline-derived CDR1 and CDR2 are LGHNA and YSLEER. The ends were cut back, 0 bases at V and 2 bases at J, with 8 bases in the middle. The CDR3 bases are TGCGCCAGCAGCCAAGATAGAGGGCCCTACGAGCAGTACTTC. It translates to CASSQDRGPYEQYF.

This clone was recorded a few times. This chain connects TRBV10-3 to TRBJ2-1; D is possibly TRBD2 (7 bases). This CDR3 region has 13 residues. Germline V gives CDR1 ENHRY, CDR2 SYGVKD. V lost 11 bases, J lost 0 bases, and 11 bases lay in between. The CDR3 bases are TGTGCCTCTGCGGGGGCCTCCTACAATGAGCAGTTCTTC. It codes for CASAGASYNEQFF.

V usage is TRBV5-6 and J usage is TRBJ2-7; 7 nucleotides align to TRBD1. The V segment lost 3 bases and the J segment 3 bases; nucleotides outside the gene matches: 12. The CDR3 has 16 amino acids. The germline V gene encodes CDR1 SGHDT and CDR2 YYEEEE. Written as DNA, the CDR3 is TGTGCCAGCAGCTGGGTCGGGACAGTCCTTGACTACGAGCAGTACTTC. This gives the protein CASSWVGTVLDYEQYF.

The chain joins TRBV11-2 to TRBJ1-3; 11 nucleotides agree with TRBD1. The CDR3 extends over 17 amino acids. V dropped 7 bases and J dropped 7; count of bases not matched to a gene: 15. Germline V gives CDR1 SGHAT, CDR2 FQNNGV. CDR3 in amino acids: CASTRTGGASSTNTIYF. For the CDR3, the DNA is TGTGCCAGCACCAGGACAGGGGGCGCGTCATCCACGAACACCATATATTTT.

CDR3 sequence (DNA): TGTGCCAGCAGCGTAGCGGGACAGGGGGCTGTCGAGCAGTACTTC. This codes for CASSVAGQGAVEQYF. This chain links TRBV9 with TRBJ2-7, with 12 bases aligning to TRBD1. With 0 bases clipped from V and 6 bases from J, the junction kept 4 bases outside the gene matches. Germline V CDR1 and CDR2: SGDLS, YYNGEE. The CDR3 totals 15 residues.

The rearrangement links TRBV9 to TRBJ2-2; 7 nucleotides line up with TRBD2. V shed 0 bases, J shed 6 bases, and the junction held 8 bases outside the gene matches. Germline CDR1 reads SGDLS; CDR2 reads YYNGEE. This CDR3 contains 16 residues. Written as DNA, the CDR3 is TGTGCCAGCAGCGTAGGGAGCGGGGAGTTATCCGGGGAGCTGTTTTTT. It translates to CASSVGSGELSGELFF. The variable domain in full, with the rest retrieved from reference TRBV9 and TRBJ2-2, is DSGVTQTPKHLITATGQRVTLRCSPRSGDLSVYWYQQSLDQGLQFLIQYYNGEERAKGNILERFSAQQFPDLHSELNLSSLELGDSALYFCASSVGSGELSGELFFGEGSRLTVL.

The V and J genes are TRBV7-9 and TRBJ2-1; no definite D call. The V gene lost 6 bases and the J gene lost 4 bases, with 13 bases spanning the gap. Germline V CDR1 and CDR2: SEHNR, FQNEAQ (reference sequence). The CDR3 length is 14 residues. The CDR3 DNA is TGTGCCAGCAGGCTTCCGATGAGATACAATGAGCAGTTCTTC. Amino acids: CASRLPMRYNEQFF. Full variable domain (missing parts from reference TRBV7-9 and TRBJ2-1): DTGVSQNPRHKITKRGQNVTFRCDPISEHNRLYWYRQTLGQGPEFLTYFQNEAQLEKSRLLSDRFSAERPKGSFSTLEIQRTEQGDSAMYLCASRLPMRYNEQFFGPGTRLTVL.

Concerning this clone itself: Distinct nucleotide sequences in the sample also encode this CDR3. For the CDR3, the DNA is TGCAGCGTGGGGACTAGCGAGTTTTACGAGCAGTACTTC. This encodes CSVGTSEFYEQYF. The rearrangement joins TRBV29-1 to TRBJ2-7, with TRBD2 matching 10 bases. Trimming took 6 bases from V and 4 from J; bases not matched to a gene: 6. CDR1 and CDR2 from the germline V gene are SQVTM and ANQGSEA. CDR3 length equals 13 residues.